This TCR beta chain derives from a study of blood T cell repertoires in COVID-19. On the study more broadly: The origin of the acute and convalescent COVID-19 samples was the United States, Italy and Spain. Sample material is recorded as cDNA or gDNA derived from T cells, B-cell-depleted T cells, or PBMCs.

The CDR3 runs to 16 residues. Germline assignment: CDR1 SGHRS and CDR2 YFSETQ. Trimming cost V 4 bases and J 3 bases; bases outside gene matches: 6. Original processing notes: Reference gene primer amplification gave nucleated cell count estimates. Method: immunoSEQ multiplex PCR; TCRdb's copy keeps in-frame clones and lacks some. V and J calls and clone size are copied from that table; D and trimming were computed from the DNA. Here the sample spans roughly 90,000 clones, 75% to 90% being singletons. The specimen sequenced was peripheral blood. This rearrangement joins TRBV5-1 to TRBJ2-1, with 11 bases that match TRBD1. The TCR comes from a human donor with active COVID-19. The donor label of this sample is uncertain. In nucleotides, the CDR3 is TGCGCCAGCAGCGGAGGGGGACAGGGGGACTACAATGAGCAGTTCTTC. Translation: CASSGGGQGDYNEQFF.